This entry is about one T cell receptor beta chain. Its antigen is as yet unknown. These data originate in a study of T cell responses to AZD1222 COVID-19 vaccine. The wider study: Pooling covered second doses at about 4 or about 12 weeks.

Repertoires were generated with immunoSEQ multiplex PCR, while TCRdb's copy carries only in-frame clones and drops some. The data contain about 140,000 clones, about four fifths of them singletons. Study outcomes and limitations: Vaccination with two AZD1222 doses was followed by a rise in Spike-specific TCR breadth and depth. Repertoires were obtained only post-peak T cell response.

The CDR3 extends over 11 amino acids. Germline V gene lookup returns CDR1 LGHDT and CDR2 YNNKEL (reference sequence). V was trimmed by 8 bases and J by 8 bases, leaving 12 bases between them. The source of this sequence is an adult in good health. The sequencing here drew on peripheral blood, taken on day 0 of AZD1222 vaccination. The chain recombines TRBV3-1 (or the pseudogene TRBV3-2) with TRBJ1-2, with a possible D match to TRBD1 (6 bases). The CDR3 loop is CASQGGEGYTF. The CDR3 bases are TGTGCCAGCCAAGGGGGAGAGGGCTACACCTTC.